This T cell receptor beta chain was found in a study of cytomegalovirus exposure and HLA in healthy donors. Germline V gives CDR1 SGHRS, CDR2 YFSETQ. Trimming took off 0 bases at V and 10 bases at J, with 16 bases between the two ends. The CDR3 runs 14 residues. This clone has only a few counts. Its antigen is not known. At the time of sampling, donors were nominally healthy, though unrecorded immune exposures were likely. General study results and limits: Testing in vitro showed a few CMV-associated chains specific for CMV antigens. Segments of the TCR beta V type were, in most cases, productive about 90% or about 30% of the time in an earlier analysis. The study flagged about 150 TCR beta chains as cytomegalovirus-associated.

Vbeta (60) and Jbeta (13) primers were used in the PCR. The repertoire was sequenced with immunoSEQ multiplex PCR; TCRdb's copy has only in-frame clones and lacks some. This table has about 130,000 clones, over 60% appearing once. The origin of this receptor is a woman aged 35 to 49 in good health and CMV-seropositive. The chain combines TRBV5-1 with TRBJ1-1; a possible D gene is TRBD1 (5 bases). The sample was PBMCs. The CDR3 DNA reads TGCGCCAGCAGCTTGGCGGGGGACGGATCGGGAGCTTTCTTT. This sequence encodes CASSLAGDGSGAFF.